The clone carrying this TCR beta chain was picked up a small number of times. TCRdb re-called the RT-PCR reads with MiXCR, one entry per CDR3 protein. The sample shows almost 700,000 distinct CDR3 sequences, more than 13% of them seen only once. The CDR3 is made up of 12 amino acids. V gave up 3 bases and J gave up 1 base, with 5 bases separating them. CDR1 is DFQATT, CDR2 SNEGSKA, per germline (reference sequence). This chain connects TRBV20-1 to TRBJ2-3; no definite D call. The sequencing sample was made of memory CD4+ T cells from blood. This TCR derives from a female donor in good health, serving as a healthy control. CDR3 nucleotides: TGCAGTGCTAGCACCCGCACAGATACGCAGTATTTT. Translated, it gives CSASTRTDTQYF.